Each of the 3 T cell receptor beta chains below was sequenced from the same sample in a study of T cells in Graves' hyperthyroidism and ophthalmopathy. Authors of the study amplified TCR beta CDR3 regions from RNA transcripts. The HTBI set primed first-round TCR CDR3 RT-PCR. TCRdb processed the multiplex PCR reads anew with MiXCR; each CDR3 protein has one entry. Among about 520,000 distinct CDR3 sequences, approximately 24% were seen once, and the ten largest hold around 10%. Sequenced: blood. These receptors all stem from a woman aged 25 to 39 with Graves' ophthalmopathy.

The rearrangement links TRBV6-1 to TRBJ2-7; D might be TRBD2 (6 bases). V lost 4 bases, J lost 1 base, and 20 bases lay in between. The CDR3 is 17 residues long. Germline V CDR1 and CDR2: MNHNS, SASEGT. The CDR3 DNA follows: TGTGCCAGCAGTGGATTGAGTGGGGGGTTACCTTCCTACGAGCAGTACTTC. Its translation: CASSGLSGGLPSYEQYF.

This clonotype was observed many times. The V gene is TRBV6-5, the J gene TRBJ1-3; D is unclear. CDR3 size: 15 residues. CDR1 is MNHEY, CDR2 SVGAGI, per germline. The V end lost 2 bases, the J end lost 0 bases, and 8 bases lay between the germline ends. The CDR3 coding sequence is TGTGCCAGCAGTTACGGGTGGTTCTCTGGAAACACCATATATTTT. This gives the protein CASSYGWFSGNTIYF.

CDR3 nucleotides: TGTGCCACCCGAGGACAGGGAAGGGCTAACTATGGCTACACCTTC. Encoded protein: CATRGQGRANYGYTF. The chain uses TRBV28 and TRBJ1-2; 8 nucleotides match TRBD1. The CDR3 sequence is 15 residues long. Germline V gene data show CDR1 as MDHEN and CDR2 as SYDVKM. The junction had 10 bases not matched to a gene; V was cut back by 10 bases and J by 0 bases.